Each of the 9 T cell receptor beta chains below was sequenced from the same sample in a study of post-analysis software for immune sequencing data. These receptors' antigens are unknown. Study-wide results and limits: About five TRBV segments appeared more often in patients than in controls, and TRBV5-6, TRBV5-1 and TRBV20-1 were among these.

Unique-molecular-identifier-tagged TCR beta cDNA libraries were used. MiXCR was run by TCRdb on the PCR reads, yielding one entry per CDR3 protein. The table records around 710,000 distinct CDR3 sequences, 40% to 55% of them present only once. The source material was blood. Receptors were obtained from a girl between 10 and 17 years old with multiple sclerosis.

As to this clonotype: Compared with germline, one end of the junction differs, possibly owing to a read error. V usage is TRBV20-1 and J usage is TRBJ2-7; TRBD1 aligns across 7 bases. This CDR3 has 15 amino acids. The V gene's germline CDR1 is DFQATT and CDR2 SNEGSKA (reference sequence). This chain's CDR3 is CSTRDQTGRGYEQYF. As DNA, the CDR3 is TGCAGTACTAGAGATCAGACAGGGCGCGGGTACGAGCAGTACTTC.

This clonotype was seen a handful of times. This chain links TRBV5-1 with TRBJ1-2, with a possible D match to TRBD1 (6 bases). The CDR3 consists of 16 residues. Germline CDR1 and CDR2: SGHRS and YFSETQ. The ends were cut back, 0 bases at V and 2 bases at J, with 14 bases in the middle. The CDR3 spells CASSLGPGGVNYGYTF. CDR3 bases: TGCGCCAGCAGCTTGGGTCCCGGGGGCGTCAACTATGGCTACACCTTC.

The V gene is TRBV12-3 or TRBV12-4, the J gene TRBJ2-1; perhaps TRBD1 as D (5 bases). The CDR3 spans 14 residues. Between the trimmed V and J ends, which lost 7 bases and 5 bases, there was a span of 15 bases. The CDR3 is CASTLGARDNEQFF. The CDR3 DNA follows: TGTGCCAGCACCCTAGGGGCCCGAGACAATGAGCAGTTCTTC.

This CDR3 is CAWSSFRDRPQETQYF. The CDR3 bases are TGTGCCTGGAGTAGTTTCCGGGACAGGCCTCAAGAGACCCAGTACTTC. The V gene is TRBV30, the J gene TRBJ2-4, with 8 bases fitting TRBD1. The end of the DNA aligns better with TRBJ2-5, so the J call may be wrong. CDR1 GTSNPN and CDR2 SVGIG come from the germline V gene (reference sequence). The CDR3 covers 16 residues.

This clonotype has more than one count but fewer than ten. The J gene is TRBJ2-5, the V gene TRBV2; D not certain. V was cut by 7 bases and J by 1 base, with 13 bases left in between. The CDR3 is made up of 14 amino acids. Germline V gene sequence: CDR1 SNHLY, CDR2 FYNNEI. The CDR3 bases are TGTGCCAGCAATCTAGGACCAACCCAAGAGACCCAGTACTTC. It codes for CASNLGPTQETQYF.

The chain has TRBV5-1 and TRBJ2-1; 13 bases match TRBD2. The V segment lost 0 bases and the J segment 0 bases; nucleotides outside the gene matches: 3. Germline-derived CDR1 and CDR2 are SGHRS and YFSETQ. CDR3 size: 18 residues. For the CDR3, the DNA is TGCGCCAGCAGCTTGGTACTAGCGGGAGGGACCTCCTACAATGAGCAGTTCTTC. Protein sequence: CASSLVLAGGTSYNEQFF.

The chain is built from TRBV7-9 and TRBJ2-1, with D unclear. Germline CDR1 and CDR2: SEHNR and FQNEAQ (reference sequence). This CDR3 has 12 residues. V lost 1 base and J 5 bases, leaving 3 bases between the germline ends. CDR3 sequence (DNA): TGTGCCAGCAGCTTAGAAGACAATGAGCAGTTCTTC. This encodes CASSLEDNEQFF.

The rearrangement links TRBV29-1 to TRBJ2-3; no definite D call. Trimming removed 7 bases from V and 1 base from J, with 12 bases in between. The CDR3 length is 13 residues. Germline CDR1 and CDR2: SQVTM and ANQGSEA. The CDR3 region has the DNA TGCAGCGCCCAGGTGCTCGGCACAGATACGCAGTATTTT. Translating it yields CSAQVLGTDTQYF.

V gene TRBV6-6 combines with J gene TRBJ2-1, with D perhaps given as TRBD1 or TRBD2 (5 bases each). CDR1 and CDR2 from the germline V gene are MNHNY and SVGAGI (reference sequence). Trimming took off 6 bases at V and 4 bases at J, with 19 bases between the two ends. The CDR3 spans 16 residues. CDR3 in amino acids: CASRAWALEGYNEQFF. Written as DNA, the CDR3 is TGTGCCAGCAGGGCTTGGGCTCTTGAGGGGTACAATGAGCAGTTCTTC.